What follows describes a single T cell receptor (beta chain). Its antigen is not identified. For the unsorted libraries, 2 million PBMCs stored at -80 C served as input. In each sequencing run, over 170 million TCR-beta sequences were generated from 15-18 subjects. MiXCR, applied by TCRdb to the 5' RACE reads, yields one record per CDR3 protein. The repertoire includes tens of thousands of distinct CDR3 sequences, around 5% of them detected once, and 7.4% sits in the top ten. This entry belongs to a study of neurological immune-mediated disorders. At the level of the study: Multiple sclerosis patients numbered 34, with about 30 relapsing-remitting and 3 secondary progressive.

Findings and limits, study-wide: The phylogenetic placement of 18 of 34 multiple sclerosis patients' repertoires in one related-CDR3 cluster constitutes a possible signature.

Germline V lookup: CDR1 SQVTM, CDR2 ANQGSEA. The length of the CDR3 is 11 residues. V lost 2 bases and J 6 bases, leaving 7 bases between the germline ends. The chain joins TRBV29-1 to TRBJ1-2; D is uncertain. Sequenced input: PBMCs. The receptor was derived from a man aged 18 to 29 with multiple sclerosis. The CDR3 nucleotides read TGCAGCGTTGAAAGGGAGAATGGCTACACCTTC. Its translation is CSVERENGYTF.